What follows are 10 T cell receptor beta chains derived from one specimen sequenced in a study of blood T cell repertoires in COVID-19. Generated by immunoSEQ multiplex PCR, the TCRdb table keeps only in-frame clones and is missing some. The profile covers roughly 250,000 clones, with roughly 89% appearing a single time and around 0.8% taken by the ten largest. Sequencing used peripheral blood. These receptors all come from a man aged 30-40 years with acute or convalescent COVID-19.

The chain carries TRBV7-9 and TRBJ2-1; 11 nucleotides match TRBD1. Germline V gene sequence: CDR1 SEHNR, CDR2 FQNEAQ (reference sequence). CDR3 length: 14 amino acids. With 5 bases clipped from V and 8 bases from J, the junction kept 5 bases outside the gene matches. CDR3 nucleotides: TGTGCCAGCAGCCTGGGACAGGGGGTCGATGAGCAGTTCTTC. Translation gives CASSLGQGVDEQFF.

The chain combines TRBV13 with TRBJ2-7; 9 bases fit TRBD2. Germline CDR1 reads PRHDT; CDR2 reads FYEKMQ (reference sequence). The CDR3 runs to 17 residues. Trimming at V came to 4 bases and at J to 4 bases, leaving 14 bases not matched to a gene. The CDR3 region is CASSSSPLAGVAYEQYF. CDR3 DNA sequence: TGTGCCAGCAGCTCCTCTCCTTTAGCGGGGGTAGCTTACGAGCAGTACTTC.

This chain connects TRBV5-1 to TRBJ2-5; tentatively, D is TRBD2 (5 bases). CDR3 length: 14 residues. V was pared by 3 bases and J by 4 bases, with 13 bases between. The germline V gene has CDR1 SGHRS and CDR2 YFSETQ. The DNA of the CDR3 is TGCGCCAGCAGCTATGGAGGTGCTAGAGAGACCCAGTACTTC. Its protein is CASSYGGARETQYF.

The chain combines TRBV28 with TRBJ1-5, with D possibly matching TRBD1 (5 bases). Trimming took 3 bases from V and 0 from J, leaving 21 bases between them. The CDR3 covers 19 residues. From germline, CDR1 is MDHEN and CDR2 SYDVKM. The CDR3 DNA is TGTGCCAGCAGTTTCCGAACAGATACAGGATTTTATAGCAATCAGCCCCAGCATTTT. Amino acid sequence: CASSFRTDTGFYSNQPQHF.

This chain joins TRBV28 and TRBJ1-2; the D gene is possibly TRBD1 (5 bases). The ends were cut back, 2 bases at V and 4 bases at J, with 11 bases in the middle. Germline CDR1 is MDHEN and CDR2 is SYDVKM. This CDR3 has 14 amino acids. CDR3 region: CASSLTGIVYGYTF. The CDR3 coding sequence is TGTGCCAGCAGTTTAACAGGCATAGTCTATGGCTACACCTTC.

The rearrangement links TRBV11-2 to TRBJ1-4; D gene ambiguous. This CDR3 has 14 residues. Germline V gene lookup returns CDR1 SGHAT and CDR2 FQNNGV. V gave up 3 bases and J gave up 5 bases, with 10 bases separating them. CDR3 loop: CASSFGLSNEKLFF. CDR3 DNA sequence: TGTGCCAGCAGCTTCGGACTTTCAAATGAAAAACTGTTTTTT.

V usage is TRBV19 and J usage is TRBJ1-2; D is perhaps TRBD1 (5 bases). The germline V gene has CDR1 LNHDA and CDR2 SQIVND (reference sequence). The CDR3 runs 15 residues. V lost 7 bases, J lost 5 bases, and 20 bases lay in between. The CDR3 sequence: CASTRLGRVDYGYTF. CDR3 coding DNA: TGTGCCAGTACCCGCCTCGGCAGGGTCGATTATGGCTACACCTTC.

The V gene is TRBV5-6, the J gene TRBJ2-3; D gene ambiguous. V was cut by 0 bases and J by 3 bases, with 11 bases left in between. The length of the CDR3 is 15 residues. Germline V gene lookup returns CDR1 SGHDT and CDR2 YYEEEE. The CDR3 sequence: CASSLGLLQTDTQYF. In DNA form, the CDR3 reads TGTGCCAGCAGCTTGGGGCTACTACAAACAGATACGCAGTATTTT.

The chain recombines TRBV2 with TRBJ1-4; D is unresolved. Deletions cut 8 bases from V and 7 bases from J, with 17 bases between. This CDR3 comprises 14 residues. The V gene's germline CDR1 is SNHLY and CDR2 FYNNEI. The CDR3 spells CASVRENAFEKLFF. The CDR3 DNA is TGTGCCAGCGTTAGGGAGAATGCCTTTGAAAAACTGTTTTTT.

The chain is built from TRBV25-1 and TRBJ2-6; 8 bases agree with TRBD1. J lost 4 bases, V lost 1 base, and 6 bases had no gene match. The V gene's germline CDR1 is MGHDK and CDR2 SYGVNS. The CDR3 extends over 17 amino acids. As DNA, the CDR3 is TGTGCCAGCAGTGAATTTCAGGGGGCGGGAGGGGCCAACGTCCTGACTTTC. Translating it yields CASSEFQGAGGANVLTF.